A selection of T cell receptor beta chains follows, all from one sample in a study of blood T cell repertoires in COVID-19. Sequenced by immunoSEQ multiplex PCR; TCRdb stores in-frame clones only, minus some. The table has 200,000 to 250,000 clones, more than 75% seen once. The sequenced sample was peripheral blood. These receptors all stem from a man aged 60 to 69 who had recovered from COVID-19. Both conserved end residues are part of each CDR3. A D gene is named only where the DNA matches it firmly. Size values are once, few and many counts, or a class for expanded clones, and some rows have none.

J,size,D,V,CDR3,DNA
TRBJ2-5,.,.,TRBV3-1/TRBV3-2,CASTKQTGRRETQYF,TGTGCCAGCACCAAACAGACAGGGAGGAGAGAGACCCAGTACTTC
TRBJ1-5,.,.,TRBV12-3/TRBV12-4,CASSSRGNQPQHF,TGTGCCAGCAGTTCGAGGGGCAATCAGCCCCAGCATTTT
TRBJ1-3,.,.,TRBV19,CASTRRSSGNTIYF,TGTGCCAGTACCCGTCGCAGTTCTGGAAACACCATATATTTT
TRBJ1-6,.,TRBD1,TRBV11-2,CASTTQGDSPLHF,TGTGCCAGCACTACACAGGGGGATTCACCCCTCCACTTT
TRBJ1-5,.,TRBD1,TRBV11-2,CASSFGGTGDYQPQHF,TGTGCCAGCAGCTTTGGGGGGACAGGGGACTATCAGCCCCAGCATTTT
TRBJ2-1,.,TRBD1,TRBV19,CASSIPGTGGDGGQFF,TGTGCCAGTAGTATTCCCGGGACAGGGGGCGACGGTGGGCAGTTCTTC
TRBJ2-1,.,.,TRBV28,CASSLIRESGEQFF,TGTGCCAGCAGTCTTATCAGGGAATCAGGTGAGCAGTTCTTC
TRBJ2-7,once,TRBD1,TRBV2,CASSRQGQGSHEQYF,TGTGCCAGCAGTAGACAGGGACAGGGGTCCCACGAGCAGTACTTC
TRBJ2-7,.,TRBD1,TRBV7-3,CASSLEDRSYEQYF,TGTGCCAGCAGCTTAGAGGACAGGTCCTACGAGCAGTACTTC
TRBJ1-1,.,TRBD1,TRBV3-1/TRBV3-2,CASSQNIQGAYGTEAFF,TGTGCCAGCAGCCAAAATATACAGGGGGCGTATGGCACTGAAGCTTTCTTT
TRBJ2-1,once,.,TRBV6-4,CASSDSQTTSYNEQFF,TGTGCCAGCAGTGACTCCCAGACTACGTCCTACAATGAGCAGTTCTTC
TRBJ2-5,.,TRBD1,TRBV18,CASSPQGAIVETQYF,TGTGCCAGCTCACCACAGGGGGCAATAGTAGAGACCCAGTACTTC
TRBJ1-4,.,.,TRBV4-3,CASSQELAGSNEKLFF,TGCGCCAGCAGCCAAGAGTTGGCAGGCTCTAATGAAAAACTGTTTTTT
TRBJ1-6,.,TRBD1,TRBV10-2,CASSESSGTGSSSPLHF,TGCGCCAGCAGTGAGTCCTCTGGGACAGGGAGCTCTTCACCCCTCCACTTT
TRBJ2-2,.,.,TRBV30,CAYALVLRRTGELFF,TGTGCTTATGCCTTGGTACTAAGACGCACCGGGGAGCTGTTTTTT
TRBJ1-2,.,.,TRBV28,CASWDIKGPPYGYTF,TGTGCCAGCTGGGACATTAAGGGCCCCCCCTATGGCTACACCTTC
TRBJ2-1,medium-sized,TRBD1,TRBV10-1,CATKGTGDYEQFF,TGCGCCACCAAAGGGACAGGTGACTATGAGCAGTTCTTC
TRBJ2-1,.,.,TRBV2,CASSGVGVPPYEQFF,TGTGCCAGCAGTGGAGTAGGGGTCCCTCCCTATGAGCAGTTCTTC